These T cell receptor beta chains were read from a single sample in a study of blood T cell repertoires in COVID-19. Assay: immunoSEQ multiplex PCR; the TCRdb copy retains only in-frame clones and omits some. Here the sample spans hundreds of thousands of clones, approximately 92% being singletons. Sequenced: PBMCs or T cells enriched from blood (not recorded which). The receptors originated from a young man who had recovered from COVID-19. Each CDR3 is given with its conserved first and last residue. Each record gives: J gene, V gene, clone size, D gene, CDR3 protein, CDR3 DNA. A D gene is named only where the DNA matches it firmly. Expanded clones get a size class; other rows say once, few or many, or leave the size out.

TRBJ1-4,TRBV29-1,-,-,CSVQGDREKLFF,TGCAGCGTCCAAGGAGACAGAGAAAAACTGTTTTTT
TRBJ2-6,TRBV30,-,-,CAWSVSRVSGANVLTF,TGTGCCTGGAGTGTAAGCAGGGTCTCTGGGGCCAACGTCCTGACTTTC
TRBJ1-5,TRBV6-9,-,TRBD1,CASGLDRAQPQHF,TGTGCCAGCGGCCTCGACAGGGCTCAGCCCCAGCATTTT
TRBJ1-2,TRBV6-5,-,-,CASSYGVGVHYGYTF,TGTGCCAGCAGTTACGGGGTAGGGGTCCACTATGGCTACACCTTC
TRBJ1-5,TRBV27,-,-,CASSVGTLGGGQPQHF,TGTGCCAGCAGTGTCGGTACTCTAGGGGGTGGTCAGCCCCAGCATTTT
TRBJ1-2,TRBV25-1,-,-,CASSGRVFNGYTF,TGTGCCAGCAGTGGCAGGGTCTTTAACGGCTACACCTTC
TRBJ1-1,TRBV7-3,-,TRBD1,CASSTGTGSTEAFF,TGTGCCAGCAGCACCGGGACAGGGTCCACTGAAGCTTTCTTT
TRBJ2-5,TRBV15,-,-,CATSRKTGWQPEETQYF,TGTGCCACCAGCAGAAAAACGGGGTGGCAGCCGGAAGAGACCCAGTACTTC
TRBJ1-1,TRBV29-1,-,-,CSVEGVYGTEAFF,TGCAGCGTTGAAGGCGTTTACGGCACTGAAGCTTTCTTT
TRBJ2-3,TRBV27,-,TRBD2,CASSSTSGPFASTDTQYF,TGTGCCAGCAGTTCAACTAGCGGCCCATTCGCTAGCACAGATACGCAGTATTTT
TRBJ1-1,TRBV2,-,-,CASRQQVTEAFF,TGTGCCAGCAGGCAACAGGTCACTGAAGCTTTCTTT
TRBJ2-7,TRBV4-1,-,-,CASGGRRRNEQYF,TGCGCCAGCGGGGGGAGAAGGAGGAATGAGCAGTACTTC
TRBJ2-3,TRBV28,-,TRBD2,CASSRLAGGTDTQYF,TGTGCCAGCAGTCGACTAGCGGGGGGCACAGATACGCAGTATTTT
TRBJ2-4,TRBV27,-,TRBD2,CASSSTSGRAGNIQYF,TGTGCCAGCAGTTCTACTAGCGGGAGGGCCGGAAACATTCAGTACTTC
TRBJ1-2,TRBV19,-,TRBD1,CASSNPYRDRGYTF,TGTGCCAGTAGTAATCCCTACCGGGACAGAGGCTACACCTTC
TRBJ2-7,TRBV6-6,-,TRBD2,CASSLRLAGPQGEQYF,TGTGCCAGCAGTCTAAGACTAGCGGGGCCCCAGGGGGAGCAGTACTTC
TRBJ2-7,TRBV5-1,few,-,CASSLEGDEQYF,TGCGCCAGCAGCTTGGAGGGGGACGAGCAGTACTTC
TRBJ2-5,TRBV28,-,-,CASSVGETQYF,TGTGCCAGCAGCGTCGGAGAGACCCAGTACTTC
TRBJ2-7,TRBV4-1,-,TRBD1,CASSPRDRDTYEQYF,TGCGCCAGCAGCCCCCGGGACAGGGACACCTACGAGCAGTACTTC
TRBJ2-2,TRBV14,-,TRBD1,CASRRTGTVAGELFF,TGTGCCAGCCGTCGGACAGGAACGGTCGCCGGGGAGCTGTTTTTT
TRBJ1-1,TRBV6-1,-,-,CASSDIRLLWSTEAFF,TGTGCCAGCAGTGATATCCGACTTCTTTGGAGCACTGAAGCTTTCTTT
TRBJ1-5,TRBV10-3,-,-,CAIAGVSNQPQHF,TGTGCCATAGCAGGGGTAAGCAATCAGCCCCAGCATTTT
TRBJ2-1,TRBV27,-,TRBD2,CASRLAGAREQFF,TGTGCCAGCAGACTAGCGGGAGCAAGAGAGCAGTTCTTC
TRBJ2-7,TRBV18,-,TRBD1,CASSDRDPGYEQYF,TGTGCCAGCTCCGACAGGGACCCAGGCTACGAGCAGTACTTC
TRBJ2-5,TRBV7-2,-,-,CASSLPGAETQYF,TGTGCCAGCAGCTTACCGGGAGCGGAGACCCAGTACTTC
TRBJ1-4,TRBV28,-,-,CASSLSQGSGEKLFF,TGTGCCAGCAGTTTATCCCAGGGTTCGGGTGAAAAACTGTTTTTT
TRBJ2-7,TRBV29-1,once,TRBD2,CSFRDYRYEQYF,TGCAGCTTCCGGGACTACCGGTACGAGCAGTACTTC
TRBJ1-2,TRBV7-9,few,-,CASSRGYGYTF,TGTGCCAGCAGCCGGGGGTATGGCTACACCTTC
TRBJ2-6,TRBV3-1/TRBV3-2,few,TRBD2,CASSREGGHLGANVLTF,TGTGCCAGCAGTAGGGAGGGAGGCCATCTGGGGGCCAACGTCCTGACTTTC